This is a list of T cell receptor beta chains from one sample in a study of CD8+ T cells in alopecia areata. The repertoire was sequenced with immunoSEQ multiplex PCR; TCRdb's copy has only in-frame clones and lacks some. The sample lists about 150,000 clones, roughly 62% seen once, with roughly 6.7% in the top ten. Specimen: CD4+ T cells sorted from blood, collected at week 0. The receptors come from a human donor with alopecia areata. The CDR3 runs from the conserved cysteine through the conserved F or W. Each record gives: D gene, clone size, J gene, V gene, CDR3 DNA, CDR3 protein. A D gene is named only where the DNA matches it firmly. The size entry is marked missing in some rows and otherwise reads once, few, many or a size class.

NA,NA,TRBJ2-5,TRBV7-9,TGTGCCAGCAGCCTTGGGGGGCAAGAGACCCAGTACTTC,CASSLGGQETQYF
NA,NA,TRBJ2-6,TRBV5-1,TGCGCCAGCAGCTTCCCGATGGGGGCCGGGGCCAACGTCCTGACTTTC,CASSFPMGAGANVLTF
NA,few,TRBJ2-7,TRBV6-6,TGTGCCAGCAGTTCCCCGAGGGACTCCGCGGGCGAGCAGTACTTC,CASSSPRDSAGEQYF
NA,NA,TRBJ2-5,TRBV7-2,TGTGCCAGCAGCCCCCCCCAAGAGACCCAGTACTTC,CASSPPQETQYF
NA,NA,TRBJ1-2,TRBV30,TGTGCCTGGGCTTTTGGGGGGGAATATGGCTACACCTTC,CAWAFGGEYGYTF
NA,many,TRBJ2-1,TRBV14,TGTGCCAGCAGCCAAGCGCTACTAGGGTACAATGAGCAGTTCTTC,CASSQALLGYNEQFF
TRBD2,NA,TRBJ2-1,TRBV11-2,TGTGCCAGCAGCTTAGATTCGGCTAGCGGGGTGAGCTCCTACAATGAGCAGTTCTTC,CASSLDSASGVSSYNEQFF
NA,NA,TRBJ2-3,TRBV6-5,TGTGCCAGCAGTTACTCGATGGGGGGCGCAGATACGCAGTATTTT,CASSYSMGGADTQYF
NA,NA,TRBJ1-1,TRBV29-1,TGCAGCGTTGAGACAGTCCTGAACACTGAAGCTTTCTTT,CSVETVLNTEAFF
NA,NA,TRBJ2-2,TRBV2,TGTGCCAGCAGTCTCGGACAAGTAAACACCGGGGAGCTGTTTTTT,CASSLGQVNTGELFF
NA,NA,TRBJ1-6,TRBV2,TGTGCCAGCAGTGAAGGACAGGTTCCCCTAGGGCCCCTCCACTTT,CASSEGQVPLGPLHF
TRBD1,NA,TRBJ2-5,TRBV2,TGTGCCAGCCGGACAGGGGGGAACACCCAGTACTTC,CASRTGGNTQYF
NA,NA,TRBJ2-5,TRBV18,TGTGCCAGCTCACCACCGGCTGAGACCCAGTACTTC,CASSPPAETQYF
NA,medium-sized,TRBJ2-1,TRBV7-9,TGTGCCAGCAGCTTAGGACTAAACGATGAGCAGTTCTTC,CASSLGLNDEQFF
NA,NA,TRBJ2-5,TRBV2,TGTGCCAGCAGTGAGGGAGAGACCCAGTACTTC,CASSEGETQYF
NA,NA,TRBJ2-5,TRBV5-6,TGTGCCAGCAGCTTGGCGACAGGAGAAGAGACCCAGTACTTC,CASSLATGEETQYF
NA,NA,TRBJ1-1,TRBV30,TGTGCCTGGAGTGTACTGAGGGGTGACACTGAAGCTTTCTTT,CAWSVLRGDTEAFF
TRBD1,NA,TRBJ1-2,TRBV5-1,TGCGCCAGCAGCTCTCTCGACAGGGGTGGCTACACCTTC,CASSSLDRGGYTF
NA,NA,TRBJ1-1,TRBV5-6,TGTGCCAGCAGCTTGACACGGGCAAACACTGAAGCTTTCTTT,CASSLTRANTEAFF
NA,NA,TRBJ2-5,TRBV5-4,TGTGCCAGCAGCTTGGGTTCGGGTACGGAGACCCAGTACTTC,CASSLGSGTETQYF
NA,NA,TRBJ2-5,TRBV15,TGTGCCACCAGCGGGGGAAAAGCGGAGACCCAGTACTTC,CATSGGKAETQYF
NA,few,TRBJ1-2,TRBV29-1,TGCAGCGTTGGTCCGGTCCGATATGGCTACACCTTC,CSVGPVRYGYTF
TRBD2,NA,TRBJ2-1,TRBV11-2,TGTGCCAGCAGCTTAGAGATGGGACTAGCGGGGGGGTACAATGAGCAGTTCTTC,CASSLEMGLAGGYNEQFF
NA,NA,TRBJ2-1,TRBV6-5,TGTGCCAGCAGTTACTCGGCGGGAACCTACAATGAGCAGTTCTTC,CASSYSAGTYNEQFF
NA,few,TRBJ1-2,TRBV6-5,TGTGCCAGCAGTTACTCGAGACCAGCTGATGGCTACACCTTC,CASSYSRPADGYTF
TRBD2,NA,TRBJ2-1,TRBV30,TGTGCCTGGAGTGCGGGGGGGCCTCTCTACAATGAGCAGTTCTTC,CAWSAGGPLYNEQFF